The entry below gives a single T cell receptor (beta chain) sequence along with its context. There is no known antigen for this receptor. Within one base of it there is no much larger clone, and no base qualities were kept. These data belong to a study of blood T cell repertoires in COVID-19 (TCRdb year 2020). In terms of the full investigation: Samples covering the acute and convalescent phases of COVID-19 were provided by collaborators in the United States, Italy and Spain. The repertoires were made available in a free public database intended to serve as a resource for research on the immune response to SARS-CoV-2. The samples were drawn from two sources: the first 160 participants of the ongoing ImmuneRACE study, and 1,000 to 1,500 subjects contributed by 6 global collaborators. HLA class I and class II types, where available, came from metadata supplied by the sample provider rather than from assay-based typing. Subjects who had been exposed to COVID-19, were actively infected with it, or had recovered from it provided the deeply sampled blood TCRbeta repertoires that made up the dataset. The material from the prospective study consisted of cDNA or gDNA derived from T cells, B-cell-depleted T cells, or PBMCs. A de-identified subject ID, COVID-19 status, age in years and sex were almost always included in the sample metadata.

Broad study findings and their caveats: The quantity of clinical and demographic metadata differed by source and by participant and was supplied without curation.

Another Seattle source contributed samples from volunteer blood donors who had recovered from COVID-19. The collaborating institutions used their own protocols to collect whole blood in K2EDTA tubes. For TCRbeta analysis, collaborators shipped samples in one of three forms: frozen whole blood, isolated PBMCs, or DNA extracted from either of those sample types. TCRbeta CDR3 regions were amplified from genomic DNA using the immunoSEQ Assay, a bias-controlled multiplex PCR. Per the authors' processing: The number of nucleated cells in each sample was estimated by amplification of reference gene primers within the assay. To quantify the absolute abundance of each unique TCRbeta CDR3 rearrangement, sequence reads were collapsed and filtered. Productive Simpson clonality was computed per sample as the square root of Simpson's diversity index over productive rearrangements. The clones in this table, taken by TCRdb from immuneACCESS, are in-frame only. Not every clone is retained; where verified, under half of the shortfall comes from an unresolved V gene, and the cause of the rest is unknown. Clone size and V and J calls were adopted from that table, with D and trimming inferred from the DNA. The sample contains hundreds of thousands of clones, around 86% of them found a single time. 2.1% of the sample comes from the top ten.

The sequenced sample consisted of peripheral blood. The clonotype comes from a woman under 40 who had recovered from COVID-19.

CDR3 loop: CATGAGVSDTQYF. The nucleotide sequence is given as TGTGCCACGGGGGCGGGGGTTTCAGATACGCAGTATTTT. This chain joins TRBV15 to TRBJ2-3, and the D gene may be TRBD2, 7 bases matching. V loses 9 bases of germline sequence and J loses 4 bases, and the interval between the two ends is 14 bases. CDR1 LNHNV and CDR2 YYDKDF are derived from the germline V gene (reference sequence). The CDR3 starts with the cysteine, ends with the phenylalanine, and has 13 residues. The only DNA kept is the CDR3, 39 bases in frame from the first base.